The TCR beta chain under discussion was sequenced for a study of T cells after yellow fever vaccination. General observations from the study: The bulk population could contribute abundant contaminating clonotypes to FACS-sorted repertoires.

This clonotype was observed at least ten times. Antigen unknown. 5'RACE template switching produced TCR cDNA carrying a universal primer site and UMIs. TCRdb reanalysed the 5' RACE reads using MiXCR and keeps one entry per CDR3 protein. The sample records about 63,000 distinct CDR3 sequences, 6.5% to 9% being singletons. In germline, CDR1 is LNHDA, CDR2 SQIVND (reference sequence). V shed 5 bases and J 1 base; nucleotides not matched to a gene: 7. The CDR3 sequence is 17 residues long. The sequence came from a man aged 25-45 years who received the YFV17D yellow fever vaccine. Specimen: CD8+ T cells sorted from PBMCs, collected 15 days after the yellow fever booster vaccination. The chain couples TRBV19 to TRBJ2-2, with 10 nucleotides matching TRBD1. The CDR3 is CASSSRDRGQNTGELFF. In nucleotides, the CDR3 is TGTGCCAGTAGTTCCCGGGACAGGGGCCAGAACACCGGGGAGCTGTTTTTT.